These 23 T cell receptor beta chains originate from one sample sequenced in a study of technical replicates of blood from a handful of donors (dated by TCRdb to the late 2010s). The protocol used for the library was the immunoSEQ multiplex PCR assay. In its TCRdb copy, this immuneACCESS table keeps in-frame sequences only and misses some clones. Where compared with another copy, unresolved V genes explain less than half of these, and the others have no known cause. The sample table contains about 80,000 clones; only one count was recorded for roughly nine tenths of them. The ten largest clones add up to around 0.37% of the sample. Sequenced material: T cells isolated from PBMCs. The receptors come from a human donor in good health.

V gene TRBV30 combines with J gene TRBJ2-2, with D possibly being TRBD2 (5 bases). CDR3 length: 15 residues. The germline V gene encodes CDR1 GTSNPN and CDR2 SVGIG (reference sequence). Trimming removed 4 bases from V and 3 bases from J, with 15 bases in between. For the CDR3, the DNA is TGTGCCTGGAAATGGAGCGGTCTTGACACCGGGGAGCTGTTTTTT. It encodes CAWKWSGLDTGELFF.

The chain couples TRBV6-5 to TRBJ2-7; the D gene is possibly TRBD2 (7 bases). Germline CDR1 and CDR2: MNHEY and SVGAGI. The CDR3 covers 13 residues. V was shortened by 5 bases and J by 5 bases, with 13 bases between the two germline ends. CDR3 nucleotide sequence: TGTGCCAGCAGTGAGGGGGGGAAGAACGAGCAGTACTTC. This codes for CASSEGGKNEQYF.

CDR3 in DNA: TGTGCCTGGAGTGACGGACACACAGATACGCAGTATTTT. Its translation is CAWSDGHTDTQYF. The chain carries TRBV30 and TRBJ2-3, with D possibly matching TRBD1 (5 bases). V lost 1 base, J lost 2 bases, and 7 bases lay in between. Germline CDR1 and CDR2: GTSNPN and SVGIG (reference sequence). The CDR3 sequence is 13 residues long.

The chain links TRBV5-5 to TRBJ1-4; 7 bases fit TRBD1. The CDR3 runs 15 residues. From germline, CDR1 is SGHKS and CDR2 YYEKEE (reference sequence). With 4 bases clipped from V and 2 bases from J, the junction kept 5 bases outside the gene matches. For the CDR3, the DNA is TGTGCCAGCAGCCACCTACAGGGGACTAATGAAAAACTGTTTTTT. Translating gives CASSHLQGTNEKLFF.

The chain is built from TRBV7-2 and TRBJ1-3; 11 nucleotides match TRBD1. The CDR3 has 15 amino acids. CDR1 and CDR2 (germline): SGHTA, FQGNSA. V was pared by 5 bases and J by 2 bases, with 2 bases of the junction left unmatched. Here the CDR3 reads CASSPGQGAGNTIYF. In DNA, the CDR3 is TGTGCCAGCAGCCCGGGACAGGGGGCTGGAAACACCATATATTTT.

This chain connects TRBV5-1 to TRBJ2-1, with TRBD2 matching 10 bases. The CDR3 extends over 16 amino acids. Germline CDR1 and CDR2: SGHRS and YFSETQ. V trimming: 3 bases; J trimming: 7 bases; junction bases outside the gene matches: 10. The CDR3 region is CASSWTLAGGLNEQFF. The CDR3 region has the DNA TGCGCCAGCAGCTGGACCTTAGCGGGAGGTCTTAATGAGCAGTTCTTC.

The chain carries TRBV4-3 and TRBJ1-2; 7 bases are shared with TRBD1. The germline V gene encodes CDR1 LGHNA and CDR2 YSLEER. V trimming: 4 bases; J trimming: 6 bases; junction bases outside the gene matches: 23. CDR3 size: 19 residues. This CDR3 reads CASSRGLWDSPLETNGYTF. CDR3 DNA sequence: TGCGCCAGCAGCCGAGGACTGTGGGACAGCCCTTTGGAGACTAATGGCTACACCTTC.

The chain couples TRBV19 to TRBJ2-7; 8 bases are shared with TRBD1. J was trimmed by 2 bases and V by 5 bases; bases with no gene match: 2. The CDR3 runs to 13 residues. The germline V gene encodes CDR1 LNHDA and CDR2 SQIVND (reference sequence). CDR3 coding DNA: TGTGCCAGTAGTGAACAGGGGGCCTACGAGCAGTACTTC. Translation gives CASSEQGAYEQYF.

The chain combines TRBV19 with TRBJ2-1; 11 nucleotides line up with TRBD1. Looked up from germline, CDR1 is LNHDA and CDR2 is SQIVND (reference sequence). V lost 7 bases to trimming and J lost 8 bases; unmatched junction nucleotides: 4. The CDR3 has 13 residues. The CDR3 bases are TGTGCCAGTATGTGGGACAGGGGGTATGAGCAGTTCTTC. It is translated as CASMWDRGYEQFF.

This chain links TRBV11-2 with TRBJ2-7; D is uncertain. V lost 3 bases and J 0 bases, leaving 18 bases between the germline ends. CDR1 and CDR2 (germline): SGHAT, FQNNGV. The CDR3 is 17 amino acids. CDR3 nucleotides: TGTGCCAGCAGCTTTAGTTACGTACCGTTAAACTCCTACGAGCAGTACTTC. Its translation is CASSFSYVPLNSYEQYF.

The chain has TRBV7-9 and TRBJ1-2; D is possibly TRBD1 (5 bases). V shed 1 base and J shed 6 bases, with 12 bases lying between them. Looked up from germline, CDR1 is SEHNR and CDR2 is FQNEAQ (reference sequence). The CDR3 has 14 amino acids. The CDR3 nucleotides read TGTGCCAGCAGCTTAGTAGGGGCCCTAAATGGCTACACCTTC. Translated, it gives CASSLVGALNGYTF.

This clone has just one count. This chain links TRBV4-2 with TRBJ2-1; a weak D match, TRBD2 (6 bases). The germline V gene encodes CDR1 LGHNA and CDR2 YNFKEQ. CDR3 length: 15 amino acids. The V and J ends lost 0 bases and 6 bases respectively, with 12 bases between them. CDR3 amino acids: CASSQEGLEGNEQFF. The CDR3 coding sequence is TGTGCCAGCAGCCAAGAGGGATTGGAGGGCAATGAGCAGTTCTTC.

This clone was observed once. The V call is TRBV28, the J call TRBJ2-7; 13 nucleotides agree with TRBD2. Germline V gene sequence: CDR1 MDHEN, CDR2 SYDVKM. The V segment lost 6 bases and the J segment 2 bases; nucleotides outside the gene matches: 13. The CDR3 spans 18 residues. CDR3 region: CASRYTGLAGVGTYEQYF. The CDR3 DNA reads TGTGCCAGCAGGTATACCGGACTAGCGGGAGTGGGGACCTACGAGCAGTACTTC.

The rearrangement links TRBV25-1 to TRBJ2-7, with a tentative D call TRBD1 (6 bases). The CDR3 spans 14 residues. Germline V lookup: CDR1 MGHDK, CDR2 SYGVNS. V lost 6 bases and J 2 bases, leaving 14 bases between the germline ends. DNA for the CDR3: TGTGCCAGCAGGGGGAAGGGACAAGCCTACGAGCAGTACTTC. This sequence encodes CASRGKGQAYEQYF.

CDR3 DNA sequence: TGCGCCAGCAGCCTGGAGGAGGGCTTGGTTGATGGCTACACCTTC. Translating it yields CASSLEEGLVDGYTF. The chain is built from TRBV5-1 and TRBJ1-2; D unresolved. The CDR3 consists of 15 residues. CDR1 SGHRS and CDR2 YFSETQ come from the germline V gene. The germline V and J ends were trimmed by 4 bases and 6 bases, with 19 bases remaining between them.

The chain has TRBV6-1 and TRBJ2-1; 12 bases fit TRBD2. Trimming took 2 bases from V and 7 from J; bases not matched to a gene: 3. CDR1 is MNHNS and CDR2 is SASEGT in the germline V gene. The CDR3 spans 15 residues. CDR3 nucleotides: TGTGCCAGCAGTGAAACGACTAGCGGGAGTAATGAGCAGTTCTTC. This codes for CASSETTSGSNEQFF.

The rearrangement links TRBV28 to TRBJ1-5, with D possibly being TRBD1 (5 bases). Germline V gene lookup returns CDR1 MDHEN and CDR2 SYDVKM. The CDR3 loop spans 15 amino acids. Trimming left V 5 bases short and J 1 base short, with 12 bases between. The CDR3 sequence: CASSPRVSSNQPQHF. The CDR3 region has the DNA TGTGCCAGCAGTCCCAGGGTTTCCAGCAATCAGCCCCAGCATTTT.

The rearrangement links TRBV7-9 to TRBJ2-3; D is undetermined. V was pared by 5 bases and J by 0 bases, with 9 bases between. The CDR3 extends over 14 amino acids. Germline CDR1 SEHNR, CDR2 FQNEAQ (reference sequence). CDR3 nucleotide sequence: TGTGCCAGCAGCCCTAGGTCAAGCACAGATACGCAGTATTTT. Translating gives CASSPRSSTDTQYF.

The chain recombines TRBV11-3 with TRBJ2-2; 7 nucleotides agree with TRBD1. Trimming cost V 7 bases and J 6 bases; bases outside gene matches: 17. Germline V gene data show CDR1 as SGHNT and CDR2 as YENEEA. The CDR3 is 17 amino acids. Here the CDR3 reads CASTKRDGDRRSGELFF. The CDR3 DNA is TGTGCCAGCACCAAGAGGGATGGGGACAGAAGATCCGGGGAGCTGTTTTTT.

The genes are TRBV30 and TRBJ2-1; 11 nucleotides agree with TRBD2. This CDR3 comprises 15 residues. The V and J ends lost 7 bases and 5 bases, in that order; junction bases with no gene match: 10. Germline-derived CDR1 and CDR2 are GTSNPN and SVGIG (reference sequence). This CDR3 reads CASNQPSGGNNEQFF. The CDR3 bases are TGTGCCTCAAACCAGCCTAGCGGGGGGAACAATGAGCAGTTCTTC. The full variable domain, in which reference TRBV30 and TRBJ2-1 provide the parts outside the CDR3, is SQTIHQWPATLVQPVGSPLSLECTVEGTSNPNLYWYRQAAGRGLQLLFYSVGIGQISSEVPQNLSASRPQDRQFILSSKKLLLSDSGFYLCASNQPSGGNNEQFFGPGTRLTVL.

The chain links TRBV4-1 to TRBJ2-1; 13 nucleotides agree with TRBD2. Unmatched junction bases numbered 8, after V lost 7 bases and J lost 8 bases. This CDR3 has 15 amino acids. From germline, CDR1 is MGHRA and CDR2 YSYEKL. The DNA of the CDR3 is TGCGCCAGCACGGTCAGGACTAGCGGGAGCGATGAGCAGTTCTTC. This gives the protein CASTVRTSGSDEQFF.

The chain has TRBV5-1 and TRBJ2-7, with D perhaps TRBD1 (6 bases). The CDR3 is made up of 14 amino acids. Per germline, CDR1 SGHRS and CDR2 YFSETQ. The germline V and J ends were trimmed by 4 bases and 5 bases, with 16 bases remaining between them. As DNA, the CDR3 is TGCGCCAGCAGCCCCAACAGGGTATTACACGAGCAGTACTTC. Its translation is CASSPNRVLHEQYF.

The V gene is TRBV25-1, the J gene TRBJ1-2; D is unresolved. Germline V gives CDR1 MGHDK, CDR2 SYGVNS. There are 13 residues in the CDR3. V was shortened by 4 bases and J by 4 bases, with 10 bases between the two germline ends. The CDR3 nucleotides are TGTGCCAGCAGTGGTCAGGTCATCTATGGCTACACCTTC. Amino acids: CASSGQVIYGYTF.